This T cell receptor (beta chain) was obtained from a study of monozygotic twins with inflammatory bowel disease. In regard to this clonotype: The antigen remains unidentified.

Study results and caveats: Lower TCRbeta diversity (inverse Simpson) was seen in IBD patients than in healthy co-twins.

Samples each yielded cDNA through eight separate reactions. Using the 5' RACE reads, TCRdb records one entry per CDR3 protein without DNA. This sample's table reports some 330,000 distinct CDR3 sequences. From germline, CDR1 is MNHEY and CDR2 SVGEGT. This CDR3 region has 16 residues. The V gene is TRBV6-2 or TRBV6-3, the J gene TRBJ2-2; checking the TCRdb D call of TRBD1 is not possible without DNA. Sequencing was performed on blood. This receptor was taken from a human donor with ulcerative colitis or Crohn's disease, or a healthy co-twin of an affected twin (not recorded which). The CDR3 here is CAGTKDRGPMTGELFF.